The 22 T cell receptor beta chains below were found in one sample sequenced in a study of blood T cells in healthy people across ages. A J-beta primer mix and a sample-barcoded 5' primer were used in a second PCR of about 7 to 12 cycles. From the 5' RACE reads, TCRdb called clonotypes with MiXCR, one entry per CDR3 protein. This sample has 800,000 to 1,000,000 distinct CDR3 sequences, with roughly 52% found just once. Sequencing used blood. The receptors were gathered from a man aged 25 to 40 in good health.

This clonotype appeared a few times. Here the CDR3 reads CASSFPAGGRREQFF. Here the CDR3 DNA reads TGTGCCAGCAGTTTTCCGGCGGGGGGAAGACGCGAGCAGTTCTTC. The genes are TRBV6-5 and TRBJ2-1; 8 nucleotides match TRBD2. Germline trimming cut 4 bases from V and 10 bases from J; bases unmatched to any gene: 12. This CDR3 region has 15 residues. Looked up from germline, CDR1 is MNHEY and CDR2 is SVGAGI.

This clonotype was found a few times. This chain connects TRBV7-8 to TRBJ2-3; TRBD2 might be the D (6 bases). Per the germline V gene, CDR1 is SGHVS and CDR2 is FQNEAQ. V lost 6 bases, J lost 2 bases, and 9 bases lay in between. The CDR3 sequence is 13 residues long. The CDR3 nucleotides read TGTGCCAGCAGGCGGACTACCACAGATACGCAGTATTTT. Translation gives CASRRTTTDTQYF.

The chain links TRBV27 to TRBJ2-5; 7 bases match TRBD1. V was clipped by 6 bases and J by 0 bases; unmatched bases: 7. This CDR3 contains 15 residues. Germline lookup yields CDR1 MNHEY and CDR2 SMNVEV (reference sequence). CDR3 sequence reads: CASSTGARYQETQYF. Written as DNA, the CDR3 is TGTGCCAGCAGCACAGGGGCGAGGTACCAAGAGACCCAGTACTTC.

On this clonotype: A much larger clone lies a single base off, so this may be a read error. The CDR3 bases are TGTGCCAGCAGCTTAGGGCATCAGCCCCAGCATTTT. Residues: CASSLGHQPQHF. V usage is TRBV7-9 and J usage is TRBJ1-5; D ambiguous. V lost 1 base and J 5 bases, leaving 3 bases between the germline ends. The CDR3 extends over 12 amino acids. Germline CDR1 reads SEHNR; CDR2 reads FQNEAQ (reference sequence).

The rearrangement links TRBV20-1 to TRBJ2-7, with D perhaps matching TRBD2 (5 bases). V lost 2 bases to trimming and J lost 7 bases, with 18 bases between them. The germline V gene has CDR1 DFQATT and CDR2 SNEGSKA (reference sequence). This CDR3 has 14 residues. CDR3 region: CSARRGGSYDEQYF. In DNA, the CDR3 is TGCAGTGCTAGACGGGGTGGATCCTACGATGAGCAGTACTTC.

This sequence joins TRBV4-3 and TRBJ2-3; possible D gene TRBD2, 5 bases. This CDR3 contains 16 residues. The germline V gene has CDR1 LGHNA and CDR2 YSLEER. V was clipped by 0 bases and J by 5 bases, with 15 bases between them. In nucleotides, the CDR3 is TGCGCCAGCAGCCAAGACGCGGGCTTCGTTCAAGATACGCAGTATTTT. This translates into CASSQDAGFVQDTQYF.

This clonotype came up a few times. In DNA, the CDR3 is TGTGCCAGCAGTTTATTAGCCCAGGGGAAGTCCTACGAGCAGTACTTC. Translated: CASSLLAQGKSYEQYF. The chain uses TRBV28 and TRBJ2-7; perhaps TRBD1 as D (6 bases). Trimming removed 1 base from V and 1 base from J, with 14 bases in between. The CDR3 consists of 16 residues. Germline V lookup: CDR1 MDHEN, CDR2 SYDVKM.

The chain is built from TRBV6-6 and TRBJ2-6, with 8 bases matching TRBD1. Germline V gene data show CDR1 as MNHNY and CDR2 as SVGAGI (reference sequence). There are 16 residues in the CDR3. Trimming cost V 6 bases and J 3 bases; bases outside gene matches: 7. CDR3 nucleotide sequence: TGTGCCAGCAGCGGCCAGGGGGCGAGTGGGGCCAACGTCCTGACTTTC. Translation gives CASSGQGASGANVLTF.

Comment on this clonotype: One base away lies a much larger clone, so this may be a sequencing read error. V and J are TRBV27 and TRBJ2-2; maybe TRBD2 (5 bases). The CDR3 spans 15 residues. From germline, CDR1 is MNHEY and CDR2 SMNVEV (reference sequence). The DNA for the CDR3 is TGTACCAGCAGTTTATTGCCGGGAAGGACCGGGGAGCTGTTTTTT. It yields the protein CTSSLLPGRTGELFF.

This clonotype was detected a few times. This chain connects TRBV14 to TRBJ1-2; D possibly corresponds to TRBD1 (5 bases). V was shortened by 1 base and J by 8 bases, with 17 bases between the two germline ends. Germline lookup yields CDR1 SGHDN and CDR2 FVKESK. The CDR3 spans 15 residues. As DNA, the CDR3 is TGTGCCAGCAGCCAAGGGGAAGGGGCCCAAGTCGGCTACACCTTC. Its protein is CASSQGEGAQVGYTF.

This chain links TRBV4-3 with TRBJ1-5, with D unresolved. The CDR3 covers 17 residues. Germline values: CDR1 LGHNA, CDR2 YSLEER. V was cut by 0 bases and J by 1 base, with 13 bases left in between. This chain's CDR3 is CASSQETGSGSNQPQHF. The DNA of the CDR3 is TGCGCCAGCAGCCAAGAGACGGGGAGTGGGAGCAATCAGCCCCAGCATTTT.

This clonotype was counted a few times. This rearrangement joins TRBV6-1 to TRBJ2-7; possible D gene TRBD1, 7 bases. The CDR3 consists of 13 residues. Trimming pared 7 bases from V and 3 bases from J, leaving 13 bases between. Germline V gene sequence: CDR1 MNHNS, CDR2 SASEGT. The CDR3 DNA sequence: TGTGCCAGCACCAGGGGGGCAGACTACGAGCAGTACTTC. This gives the protein CASTRGADYEQYF.

The chain uses TRBV10-3 and TRBJ1-1, with a possible D match to TRBD1 (6 bases). The CDR3 runs 13 residues. Germline loops: CDR1 ENHRY, CDR2 SYGVKD. Trimming took off 6 bases at V and 3 bases at J, with 11 bases between the two ends. CDR3 in DNA: TGTGCCATCAGGTCAACAGGGTACACTGAAGCTTTCTTT. Its protein product is CAIRSTGYTEAFF.

The V call is TRBV5-6, the J call TRBJ2-7, with 10 bases lining up with TRBD1. CDR1 SGHDT and CDR2 YYEEEE come from the germline V gene. This CDR3 comprises 15 residues. V was clipped by 3 bases and J by 3 bases; unmatched bases: 6. CDR3 in DNA: TGTGCCAGCAGCTGGGGACAGGGGTCCCTCTACGAGCAGTACTTC. Translated, it gives CASSWGQGSLYEQYF.

The rearrangement joins TRBV12-3 or TRBV12-4 to TRBJ2-3, with 11 positions matching TRBD2. With 1 base clipped from V and 5 bases from J, the junction kept 2 bases outside the gene matches. The CDR3 contains 15 residues. The CDR3 DNA reads as TGTGCCAGCAGTTTAGTCGGGACTAGCGGAGATACGCAGTATTTT. Protein product: CASSLVGTSGDTQYF.

The chain recombines TRBV6-5 with TRBJ1-4; D is undetermined. Germline V lookup: CDR1 MNHEY, CDR2 SVGAGI. This CDR3 contains 15 residues. Deletions cut 2 bases from V and 8 bases from J, with 15 bases between. CDR3 sequence: CASSYAAHPGEKLFF. The DNA of the CDR3 is TGTGCCAGCAGTTACGCGGCCCACCCCGGGGAAAAACTGTTTTTT.

The rearrangement joins TRBV29-1 to TRBJ2-5, with 9 positions matching TRBD1. V gave up 7 bases and J gave up 2 bases; unmatched junction bases: 8. Per the germline V gene, CDR1 is SQVTM and CDR2 is ANQGSEA. The CDR3 extends over 14 amino acids. The CDR3 DNA sequence: TGCAGCGGTGCCACAGGGGGCGGTCAAGAGACCCAGTACTTC. Protein product: CSGATGGGQETQYF.

V usage is TRBV5-1 and J usage is TRBJ2-5; TRBD2 matches at 10 bases. CDR3 size: 16 residues. Germline V gene data show CDR1 as SGHRS and CDR2 as YFSETQ. V lost 3 bases, J lost 2 bases, and 7 bases stayed unmatched. For the CDR3, the DNA is TGCGCCAGCAGCTCGGACAGTAGCGGGGGGCAAGAGACCCAGTACTTC. Residues: CASSSDSSGGQETQYF. Using reference TRBV5-1 and TRBJ2-5 for the parts outside the CDR3, the full variable domain is KAGVTQTPRYLIKTRGQQVTLSCSPISGHRSVSWYQQTPGQGLQFLFEYFSETQRNKGNFPGRFSGRQFSNSRSEMNVSTLELGDSALYLCASSSDSSGGQETQYFGPGTRLLVL.

This clonotype was detected only a few times. This chain uses TRBV12-3 or TRBV12-4 with TRBJ1-5; possibly TRBD1 for D (5 bases). The CDR3 runs to 14 residues. V lost 2 bases and J 4 bases, leaving 9 bases between the germline ends. The CDR3 loop reads CASSLRRGNQPQHF. The CDR3 DNA is TGTGCCAGCAGTTTAAGAAGGGGAAATCAGCCCCAGCATTTT.

This chain connects TRBV15 to TRBJ2-1, with D hard to call. With 0 bases removed from V and 8 bases from J, the gap between germline ends came to 5 bases. Germline-derived CDR1 and CDR2 are LNHNV and YYDKDF (reference sequence). The CDR3 totals 12 residues. This CDR3 is CATSRDLYEQFF. As DNA, the CDR3 is TGTGCCACCAGCAGAGATCTTTATGAGCAGTTCTTC.

V gene TRBV7-8 combines with J gene TRBJ2-1; 10 bases align to TRBD1. This CDR3 has 15 residues. V trimming: 2 bases; J trimming: 5 bases; junction bases outside the gene matches: 3. The V gene's germline CDR1 is SGHVS and CDR2 FQNEAQ. The CDR3 spells CASSLRDRGDNEQFF. For the CDR3, the DNA is TGTGCCAGCAGCTTAAGGGACAGGGGCGACAATGAGCAGTTCTTC.

This clonotype was recorded a few times. The chain recombines TRBV4-3 with TRBJ1-2; 9 bases agree with TRBD1. CDR3 size: 16 residues. Germline-derived CDR1 and CDR2 are LGHNA and YSLEER. Trimming took 0 bases from V and 1 from J; bases not matched to a gene: 3. The CDR3 DNA sequence: TGCGCCAGCAGCCAAGAACCGGGACAGGGTAACTATGGCTACACCTTC. Amino acids: CASSQEPGQGNYGYTF.